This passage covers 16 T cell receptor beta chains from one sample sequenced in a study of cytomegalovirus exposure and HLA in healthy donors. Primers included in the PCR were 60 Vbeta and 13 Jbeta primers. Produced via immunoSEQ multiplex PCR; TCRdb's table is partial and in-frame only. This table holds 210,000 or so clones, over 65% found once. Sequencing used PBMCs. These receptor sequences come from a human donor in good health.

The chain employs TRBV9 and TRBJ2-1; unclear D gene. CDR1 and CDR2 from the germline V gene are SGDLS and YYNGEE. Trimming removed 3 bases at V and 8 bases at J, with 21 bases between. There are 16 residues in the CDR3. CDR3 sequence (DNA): TGTGCCAGCAGCGCATCCAGGCTCCTCAGTTGGGATGAGCAGTTCTTC. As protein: CASSASRLLSWDEQFF. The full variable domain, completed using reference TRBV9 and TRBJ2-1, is DSGVTQTPKHLITATGQRVTLRCSPRSGDLSVYWYQQSLDQGLQFLIQYYNGEERAKGNILERFSAQQFPDLHSELNLSSLELGDSALYFCASSASRLLSWDEQFFGPGTRLTVL.

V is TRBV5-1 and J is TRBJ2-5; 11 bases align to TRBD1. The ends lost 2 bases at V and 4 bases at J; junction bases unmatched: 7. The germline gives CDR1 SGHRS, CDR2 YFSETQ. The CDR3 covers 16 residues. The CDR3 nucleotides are TGCGCCAGCAGCTTTACAAAGGACAGGGGGCGAGAGACCCAGTACTTC. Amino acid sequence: CASSFTKDRGRETQYF.

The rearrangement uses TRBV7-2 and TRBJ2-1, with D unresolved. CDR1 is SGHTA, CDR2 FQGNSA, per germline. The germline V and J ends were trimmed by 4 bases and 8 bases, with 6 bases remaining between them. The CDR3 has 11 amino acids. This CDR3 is CASSSIDEQFF. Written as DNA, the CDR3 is TGTGCCAGCAGCTCGATAGATGAGCAGTTCTTC.

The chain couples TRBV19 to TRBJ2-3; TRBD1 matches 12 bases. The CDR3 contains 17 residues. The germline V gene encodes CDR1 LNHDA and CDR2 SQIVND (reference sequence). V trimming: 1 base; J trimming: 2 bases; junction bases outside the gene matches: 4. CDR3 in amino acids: CASSIGAGQGATDTQYF. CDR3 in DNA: TGTGCCAGTAGTATAGGGGCGGGACAGGGGGCCACAGATACGCAGTATTTT.

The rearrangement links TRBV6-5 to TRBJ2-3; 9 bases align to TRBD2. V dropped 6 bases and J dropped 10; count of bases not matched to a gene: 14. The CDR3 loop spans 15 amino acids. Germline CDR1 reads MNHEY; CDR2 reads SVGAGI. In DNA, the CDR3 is TGTGCCAGCAGAATTAGCGGGAGTGGGGGCCCAGCGCAGTATTTT. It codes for CASRISGSGGPAQYF.

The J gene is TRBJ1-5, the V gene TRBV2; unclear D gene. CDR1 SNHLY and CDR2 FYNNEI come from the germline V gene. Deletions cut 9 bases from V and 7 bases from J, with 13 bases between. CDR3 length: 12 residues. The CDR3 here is CASTGLRQPQHF. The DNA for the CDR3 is TGTGCCAGTACCGGACTGAGGCAGCCCCAGCATTTT.

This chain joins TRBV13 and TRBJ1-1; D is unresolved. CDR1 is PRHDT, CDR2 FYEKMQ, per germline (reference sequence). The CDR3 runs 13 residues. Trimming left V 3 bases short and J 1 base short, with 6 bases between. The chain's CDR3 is CASSLDSNTEAFF. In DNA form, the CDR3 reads TGTGCCAGCAGCTTGGACTCGAACACTGAAGCTTTCTTT.

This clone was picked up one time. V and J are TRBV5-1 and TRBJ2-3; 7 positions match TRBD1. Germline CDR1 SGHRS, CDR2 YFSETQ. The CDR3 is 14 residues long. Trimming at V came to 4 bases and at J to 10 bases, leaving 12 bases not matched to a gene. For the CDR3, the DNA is TGCGCCAGCAGCGGACAGGCAGGGTCCGATTCGCAGTATTTT. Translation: CASSGQAGSDSQYF. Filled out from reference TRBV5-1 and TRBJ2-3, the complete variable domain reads KAGVTQTPRYLIKTRGQQVTLSCSPISGHRSVSWYQQTPGQGLQFLFEYFSETQRNKGNFPGRFSGRQFSNSRSEMNVSTLELGDSALYLCASSGQAGSDSQYFGPGTRLTVL.

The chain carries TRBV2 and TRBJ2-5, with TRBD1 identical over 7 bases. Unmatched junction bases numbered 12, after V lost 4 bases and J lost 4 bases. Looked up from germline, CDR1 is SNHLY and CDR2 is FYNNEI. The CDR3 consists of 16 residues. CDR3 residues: CASSARRTGPGETQYF. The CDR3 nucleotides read TGTGCCAGCAGTGCCCGACGGACAGGCCCGGGAGAGACCCAGTACTTC.

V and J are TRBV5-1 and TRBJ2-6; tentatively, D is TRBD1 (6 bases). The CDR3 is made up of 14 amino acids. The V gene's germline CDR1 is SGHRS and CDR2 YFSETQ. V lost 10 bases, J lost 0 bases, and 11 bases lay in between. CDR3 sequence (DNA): TGCGCCTCTAGGGGGAGCTCTGGGGCCAACGTCCTGACTTTC. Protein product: CASRGSSGANVLTF.

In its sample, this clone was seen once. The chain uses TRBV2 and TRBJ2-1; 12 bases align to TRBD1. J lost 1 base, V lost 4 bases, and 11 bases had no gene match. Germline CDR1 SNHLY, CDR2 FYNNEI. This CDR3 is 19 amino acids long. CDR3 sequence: CASSGPGTGGVSSYNEQFF. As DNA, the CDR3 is TGTGCCAGCAGTGGACCCGGGACAGGGGGCGTAAGTTCCTACAATGAGCAGTTCTTC. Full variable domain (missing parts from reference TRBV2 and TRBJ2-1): EPEVTQTPSHQVTQMGQEVILRCVPISNHLYFYWYRQILGQKVEFLVSFYNNEISEKSEIFDDQFSVERPDGSNFTLKIRSTKLEDSAMYFCASSGPGTGGVSSYNEQFFGPGTRLTVL.

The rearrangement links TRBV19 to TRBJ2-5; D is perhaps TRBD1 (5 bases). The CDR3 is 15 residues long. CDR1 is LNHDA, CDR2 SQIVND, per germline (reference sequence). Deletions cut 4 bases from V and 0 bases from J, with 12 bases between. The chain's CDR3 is CASSKGQAYQETQYF. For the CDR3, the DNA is TGTGCCAGTAGTAAAGGACAAGCGTACCAAGAGACCCAGTACTTC.

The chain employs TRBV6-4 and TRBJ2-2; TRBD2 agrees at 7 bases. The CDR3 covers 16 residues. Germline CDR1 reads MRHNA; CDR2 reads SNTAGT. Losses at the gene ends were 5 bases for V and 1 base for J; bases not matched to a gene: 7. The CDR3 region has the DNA TGTGCCAGCAGTCTCGGGGTAGCGGGGAACACCGGGGAGCTGTTTTTT. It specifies CASSLGVAGNTGELFF.

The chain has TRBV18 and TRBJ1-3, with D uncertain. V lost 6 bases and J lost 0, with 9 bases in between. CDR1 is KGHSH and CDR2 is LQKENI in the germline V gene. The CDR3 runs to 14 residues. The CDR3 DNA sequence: TGTGCCAGCTCGCTCCGCGACTCTGGAAACACCATATATTTT. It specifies CASSLRDSGNTIYF.

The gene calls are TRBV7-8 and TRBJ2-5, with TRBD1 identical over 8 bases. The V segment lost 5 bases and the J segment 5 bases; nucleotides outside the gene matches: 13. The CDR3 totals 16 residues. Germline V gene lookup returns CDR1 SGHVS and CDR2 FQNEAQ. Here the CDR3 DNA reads TGTGCCAGCAGCGGGCAAACAGGGGGAATAGGGGAGACCCAGTACTTC. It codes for CASSGQTGGIGETQYF.

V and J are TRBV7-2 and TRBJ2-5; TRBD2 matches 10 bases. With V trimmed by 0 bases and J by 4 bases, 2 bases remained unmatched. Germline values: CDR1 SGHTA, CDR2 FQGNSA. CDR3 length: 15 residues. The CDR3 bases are TGTGCCAGCAGCTTAGCTGGGACTAGCGTAGAGACCCAGTACTTC. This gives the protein CASSLAGTSVETQYF.